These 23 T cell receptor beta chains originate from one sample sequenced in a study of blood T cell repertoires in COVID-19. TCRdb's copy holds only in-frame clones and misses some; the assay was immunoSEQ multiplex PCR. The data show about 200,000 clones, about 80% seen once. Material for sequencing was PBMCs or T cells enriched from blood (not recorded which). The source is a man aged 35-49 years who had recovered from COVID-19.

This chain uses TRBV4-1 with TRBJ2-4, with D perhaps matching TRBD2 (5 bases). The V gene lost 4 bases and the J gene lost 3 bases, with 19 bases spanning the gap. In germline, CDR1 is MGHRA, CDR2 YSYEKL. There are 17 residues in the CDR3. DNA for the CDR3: TGCGCCAGCAGCCTCCCGGTTCGGGCCGGGAACAAAAACATTCAGTACTTC. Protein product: CASSLPVRAGNKNIQYF.

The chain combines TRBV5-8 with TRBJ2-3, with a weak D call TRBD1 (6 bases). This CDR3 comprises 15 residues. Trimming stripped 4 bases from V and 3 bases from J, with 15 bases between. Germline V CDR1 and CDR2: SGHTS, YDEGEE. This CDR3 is CASSVRGIPTDTQYF. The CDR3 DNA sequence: TGTGCCAGCAGCGTAAGGGGGATTCCGACAGATACGCAGTATTTT. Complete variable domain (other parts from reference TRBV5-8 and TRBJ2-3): EAGVTQSPTHLIKTRGQQATLRCSPISGHTSVYWYQQALGLGLQFLLWYDEGEERNRGNFPPRFSGRQFPNYSSELNVNALELEDSALYLCASSVRGIPTDTQYFGPGTRLTVL.

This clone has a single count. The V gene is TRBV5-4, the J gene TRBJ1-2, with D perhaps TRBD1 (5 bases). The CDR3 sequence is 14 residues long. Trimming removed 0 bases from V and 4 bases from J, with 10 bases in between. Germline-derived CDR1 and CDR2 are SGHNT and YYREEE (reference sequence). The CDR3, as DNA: TGTGCCAGCAGCTTGGAGGCAGGGATCTATGGCTACACCTTC. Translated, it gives CASSLEAGIYGYTF.

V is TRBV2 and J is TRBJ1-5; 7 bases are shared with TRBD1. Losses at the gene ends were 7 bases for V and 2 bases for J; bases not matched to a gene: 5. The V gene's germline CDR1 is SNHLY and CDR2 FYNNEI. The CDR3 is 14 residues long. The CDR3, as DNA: TGTGCCAGCACCCTGGGACAGCGCAATCAGCCCCAGCATTTT. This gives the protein CASTLGQRNQPQHF.

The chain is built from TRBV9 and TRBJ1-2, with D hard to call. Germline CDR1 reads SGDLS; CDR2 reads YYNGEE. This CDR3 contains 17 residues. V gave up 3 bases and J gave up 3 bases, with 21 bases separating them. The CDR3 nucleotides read TGTGCCAGCAGCGACGCCCCGGACGGGGAGTCAGACTATGGCTACACCTTC. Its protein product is CASSDAPDGESDYGYTF.

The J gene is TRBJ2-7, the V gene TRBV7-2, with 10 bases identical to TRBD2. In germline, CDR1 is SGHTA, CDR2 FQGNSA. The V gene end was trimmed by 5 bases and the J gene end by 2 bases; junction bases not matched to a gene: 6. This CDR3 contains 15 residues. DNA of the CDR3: TGTGCCAGCAGCATGGGACTAGCGAATACCTACGAGCAGTACTTC. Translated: CASSMGLANTYEQYF.

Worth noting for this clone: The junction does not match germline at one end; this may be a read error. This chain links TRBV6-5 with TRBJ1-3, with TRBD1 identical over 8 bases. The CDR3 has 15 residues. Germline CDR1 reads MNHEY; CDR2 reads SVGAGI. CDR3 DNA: TGTGCCAGCAGTTACTCGACAGGGGATGGAGACACCATATATTTT. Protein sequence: CASSYSTGDGDTIYF.

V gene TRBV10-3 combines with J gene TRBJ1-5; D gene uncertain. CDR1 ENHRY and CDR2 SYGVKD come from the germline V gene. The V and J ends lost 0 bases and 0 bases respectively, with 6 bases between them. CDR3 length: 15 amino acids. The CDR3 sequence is CAISESGNSNQPQHF. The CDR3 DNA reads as TGTGCCATCAGTGAGTCCGGGAATAGCAATCAGCCCCAGCATTTT.

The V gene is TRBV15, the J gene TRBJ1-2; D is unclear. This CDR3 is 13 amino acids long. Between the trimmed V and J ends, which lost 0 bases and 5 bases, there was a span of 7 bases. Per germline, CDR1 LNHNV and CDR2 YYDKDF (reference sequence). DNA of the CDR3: TGTGCCACCAGCAGAGATGAGCTATATGGCTACACCTTC. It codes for CATSRDELYGYTF. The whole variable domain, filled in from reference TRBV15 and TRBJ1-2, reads DAMVIQNPRYQVTQFGKPVTLSCSQTLNHNVMYWYQQKSSQAPKLLFHYYDKDFNNEADTPDNFQSRRPNTSFCFLDIRSPGLGDTAMYLCATSRDELYGYTFGSGTRLTVV.

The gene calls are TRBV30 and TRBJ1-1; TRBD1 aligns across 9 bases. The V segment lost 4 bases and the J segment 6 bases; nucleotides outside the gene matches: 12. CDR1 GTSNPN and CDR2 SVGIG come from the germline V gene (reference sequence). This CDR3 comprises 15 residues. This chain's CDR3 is CAWTQTGTGRAEAFF. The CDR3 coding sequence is TGTGCCTGGACCCAAACCGGGACAGGGAGGGCTGAAGCTTTCTTT.

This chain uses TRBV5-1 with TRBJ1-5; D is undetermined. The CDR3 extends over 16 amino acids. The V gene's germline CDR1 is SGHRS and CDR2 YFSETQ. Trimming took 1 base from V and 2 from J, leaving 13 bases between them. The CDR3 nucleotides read TGCGCCAGCAGCTTGTCCGGGTTATCAGGCAATCAGCCCCAGCATTTT. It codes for CASSLSGLSGNQPQHF.

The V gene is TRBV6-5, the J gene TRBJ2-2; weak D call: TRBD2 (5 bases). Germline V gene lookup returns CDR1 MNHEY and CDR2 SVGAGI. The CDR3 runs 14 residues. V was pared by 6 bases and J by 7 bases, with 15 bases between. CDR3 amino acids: CASSPLLVGGELFF. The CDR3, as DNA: TGTGCCAGCAGCCCCTTACTAGTCGGCGGGGAGCTGTTTTTT.

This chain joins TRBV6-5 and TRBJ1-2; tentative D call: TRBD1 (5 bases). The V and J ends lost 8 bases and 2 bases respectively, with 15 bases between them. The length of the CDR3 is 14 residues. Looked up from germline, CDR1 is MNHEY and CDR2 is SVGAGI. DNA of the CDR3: TGTGCCAGCGGAGAGCAGGGTGCGAACTATGGCTACACCTTC. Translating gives CASGEQGANYGYTF.

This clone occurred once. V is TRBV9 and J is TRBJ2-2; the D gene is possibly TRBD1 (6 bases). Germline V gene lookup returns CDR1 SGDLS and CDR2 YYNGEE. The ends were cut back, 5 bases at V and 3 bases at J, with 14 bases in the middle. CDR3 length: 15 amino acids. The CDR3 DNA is TGTGCCAGCAGGGCAGGGGTTTCGGACACCGGGGAGCTGTTTTTT. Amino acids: CASRAGVSDTGELFF.

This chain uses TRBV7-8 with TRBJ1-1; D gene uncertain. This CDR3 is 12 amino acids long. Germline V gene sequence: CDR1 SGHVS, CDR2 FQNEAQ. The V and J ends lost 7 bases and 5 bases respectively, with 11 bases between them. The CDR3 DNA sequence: TGTGCCAGCACCCAATGGGAGACTGAAGCTTTCTTT. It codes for CASTQWETEAFF.

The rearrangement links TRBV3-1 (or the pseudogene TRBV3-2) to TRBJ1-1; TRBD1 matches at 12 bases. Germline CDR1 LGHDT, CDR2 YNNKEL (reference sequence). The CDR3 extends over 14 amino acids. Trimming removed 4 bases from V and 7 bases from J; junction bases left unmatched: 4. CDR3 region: CASSPRDRGLEAFF. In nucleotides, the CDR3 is TGTGCCAGCAGCCCCCGGGACAGGGGGCTTGAAGCTTTCTTT.

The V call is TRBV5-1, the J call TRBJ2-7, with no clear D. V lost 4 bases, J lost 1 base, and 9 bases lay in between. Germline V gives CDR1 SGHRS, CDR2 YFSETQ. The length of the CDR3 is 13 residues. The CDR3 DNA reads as TGCGCCAGCAGCCTGGACGAGTCCTACGAGCAGTACTTC. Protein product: CASSLDESYEQYF.

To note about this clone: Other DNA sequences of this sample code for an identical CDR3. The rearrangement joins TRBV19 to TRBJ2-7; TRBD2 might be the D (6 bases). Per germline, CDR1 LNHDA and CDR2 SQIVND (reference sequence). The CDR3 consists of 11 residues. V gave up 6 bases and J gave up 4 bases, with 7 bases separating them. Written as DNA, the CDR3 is TGTGCCAGTAGCGGGGGTTACGAGCAGTACTTC. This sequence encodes CASSGGYEQYF.

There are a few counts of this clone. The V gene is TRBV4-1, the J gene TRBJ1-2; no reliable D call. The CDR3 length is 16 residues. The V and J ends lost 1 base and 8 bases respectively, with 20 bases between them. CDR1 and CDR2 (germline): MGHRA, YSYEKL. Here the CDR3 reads CASSQVHSEGVGGYTF. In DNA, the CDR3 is TGCGCCAGCAGCCAAGTCCACTCTGAGGGCGTAGGGGGCTACACCTTC.

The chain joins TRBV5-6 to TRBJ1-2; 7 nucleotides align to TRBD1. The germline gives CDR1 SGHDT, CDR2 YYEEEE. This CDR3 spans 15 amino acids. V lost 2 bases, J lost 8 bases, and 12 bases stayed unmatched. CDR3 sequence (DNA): TGTGCCAGCAGCTTTAAGGGACAGACCCACGAGGGCTACACCTTC. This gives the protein CASSFKGQTHEGYTF.

DNA for the CDR3: TGTGCCAGCAGTCGGAGGACAGGGTACTACGAGCAGTACTTC. This translates into CASSRRTGYYEQYF. The chain couples TRBV6-6 to TRBJ2-7; 8 bases fit TRBD1. Germline V gives CDR1 MNHNY, CDR2 SVGAGI (reference sequence). Unmatched junction bases numbered 6, after V lost 5 bases and J lost 3 bases. The CDR3 totals 14 residues.

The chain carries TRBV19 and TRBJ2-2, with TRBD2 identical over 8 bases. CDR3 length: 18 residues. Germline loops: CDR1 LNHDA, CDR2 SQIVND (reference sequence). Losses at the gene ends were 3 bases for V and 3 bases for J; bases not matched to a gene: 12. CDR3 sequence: CASSIFSPGGEDTGELFF. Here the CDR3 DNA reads TGTGCCAGTAGTATTTTCTCCCCGGGAGGGGAGGACACCGGGGAGCTGTTTTTT.

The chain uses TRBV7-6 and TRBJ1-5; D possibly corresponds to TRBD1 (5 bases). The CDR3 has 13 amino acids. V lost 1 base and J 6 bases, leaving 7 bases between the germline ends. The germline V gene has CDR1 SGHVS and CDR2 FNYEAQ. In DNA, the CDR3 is TGTGCCAGCAGCTTAGAGGGGTCTCAGCCCCAGCATTTT. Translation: CASSLEGSQPQHF.